This section outlines one T cell receptor beta chain sequence together with its context. Its antigen is still unknown. The CDR3 is made up of 14 amino acids. V lost 5 bases to trimming and J lost 5 bases; unmatched junction nucleotides: 6. CDR1 is SGHVS, CDR2 FQNEAQ, per germline. Measured with immunoSEQ multiplex PCR; TCRdb has only the in-frame clones, and not every one. The sample contains under 6,000 clones, 70% to 90% of which appear only once. The sample belongs to a study of immune evolution from preneoplasia to lung adenocarcinoma. General observations from the study: Clonality was highest in normal lung, lower in later-stage lesions apparently. Compared with EGFR-mutant or double wild-type lesions, KRAS-mutant nodules were more clonal.

This TCR was sampled from a person aged 65 to 85 with lung adenocarcinoma. This sequence joins TRBV7-8 and TRBJ1-1; 9 nucleotides line up with TRBD1. Material: FFPE atypical adenomatous hyperplasia tissue from the lung. Documented subset: atypical adenomatous hyperplasia (AAH), lung preneoplasia. As DNA, the CDR3 is TGTGCCAGCAGCCGAGGGACAGGGAAAACTGAAGCTTTCTTT. Its translation: CASSRGTGKTEAFF.